The 19 T cell receptor beta chains below were found in one sample sequenced in a study of spatial heterogeneity in lung cancer. Time point denoted: sample taken at primary tumor resection. TCRdb reprocessed the 5' RACE reads via MiXCR and lists one record per CDR3 protein. The data show thousands of distinct CDR3 sequences, 7.5% to 8.5% seen once. For these receptors, no antigen is known. Whole-study results and caveats: One measure, the expanded intratumoral alpha and beta TCR count, tracked tumor mutation counts.

The specimen comprised lung tumor tissue, sampled at surgery. Receptors originate from a male donor with early-stage non-small cell lung cancer.

This clonotype has only a few counts. The chain is built from TRBV27 and TRBJ2-7; D gene ambiguous. V was clipped by 2 bases and J by 5 bases, with 13 bases between them. Per germline, CDR1 MNHEY and CDR2 SMNVEV (reference sequence). The CDR3 spans 14 residues. The chain's CDR3 is CASSLGAPLNEQYF. In DNA, the CDR3 is TGTGCCAGCAGTTTAGGAGCCCCACTAAACGAGCAGTACTTC.

By proportion, this clonotype is medium-sized. The genes are TRBV5-6 and TRBJ2-1; D is unclear. The CDR3 contains 12 residues. Germline CDR1 SGHDT, CDR2 YYEEEE. V shed 1 base and J shed 7 bases, with 6 bases lying between them. The CDR3 protein is CASSLWRNEQFF. For the CDR3, the DNA is TGTGCCAGCAGCTTGTGGAGAAATGAGCAGTTCTTC.

The table lists this clonotype with many counts. This chain joins TRBV6-5 and TRBJ1-6; 8 bases match TRBD1. V was clipped by 4 bases and J by 5 bases; unmatched bases: 1. The CDR3 is 14 amino acids. The germline V gene encodes CDR1 MNHEY and CDR2 SVGAGI. Here the CDR3 reads CASSLTGDNSPLHF. As DNA, the CDR3 is TGTGCCAGCAGTTTGACAGGGGATAATTCACCCCTCCACTTT.

This clonotype was recorded many times. This rearrangement joins TRBV7-2 to TRBJ2-3; D might be TRBD2 (6 bases). The length of the CDR3 is 16 residues. V lost 4 bases and J 4 bases, leaving 18 bases between the germline ends. Germline lookup yields CDR1 SGHTA and CDR2 FQGNSA. The CDR3 sequence: CASSSPQGGVADTQYF. CDR3 coding DNA: TGTGCCAGCAGCTCCCCGCAGGGAGGAGTCGCAGATACGCAGTATTTT.

This clonotype was observed a few times. The rearrangement links TRBV6-2 or TRBV6-3 to TRBJ2-1, with D possibly matching TRBD2 (5 bases). The CDR3 extends over 15 amino acids. V lost 5 bases and J 0 bases, leaving 11 bases between the germline ends. Per germline, CDR1 MNHEY and CDR2 SVGEGT. The CDR3 sequence: CASSRIAHSYNEQFF. CDR3 nucleotides: TGTGCCAGCAGTCGCATAGCGCACTCCTACAATGAGCAGTTCTTC.

In this sample, this clonotype turned up many times. The chain links TRBV6-6 to TRBJ2-5; 10 bases fit TRBD2. The V gene's germline CDR1 is MNHNY and CDR2 SVGAGI (reference sequence). V was pared by 5 bases and J by 0 bases, with 6 bases of the junction left unmatched. The CDR3 contains 16 residues. The DNA of the CDR3 is TGTGCCAGCAGTCGTACTAGCGGGACGTACCAAGAGACCCAGTACTTC. Amino acid sequence: CASSRTSGTYQETQYF.

This clonotype ranks as medium-sized. The chain combines TRBV7-3 with TRBJ2-7; TRBD1 might be the D (6 bases). The CDR3 has 14 amino acids. Trimming took off 0 bases at V and 7 bases at J, with 13 bases between the two ends. Looked up from germline, CDR1 is SGHTA and CDR2 is FQGTGA. Written as DNA, the CDR3 is TGTGCCAGCAGCTTAACGACGGCAGGGGAAGAGCAGTACTTC. Translated: CASSLTTAGEEQYF.

This clonotype is termed medium-sized (0.01 to 0.1%). The chain couples TRBV10-3 to TRBJ2-5; 15 nucleotides align to TRBD2. The CDR3 consists of 17 residues. Germline-derived CDR1 and CDR2 are ENHRY and SYGVKD. Trimming took 4 bases from V and 2 from J; bases not matched to a gene: 5. CDR3 region: CAISGTSGRAGQETQYF. In nucleotides, the CDR3 is TGTGCCATCAGTGGGACTAGCGGGAGGGCCGGACAAGAGACCCAGTACTTC.

V gene TRBV7-9 combines with J gene TRBJ1-4; no firm D call. The CDR3 sequence is 15 residues long. Looked up from germline, CDR1 is SEHNR and CDR2 is FQNEAQ (reference sequence). Trimming took off 4 bases at V and 6 bases at J, with 15 bases between the two ends. The CDR3 DNA sequence: TGTGCCAGCAGCTGGGGAGCGGGGTTTTATGAAAAACTGTTTTTT. Amino acids: CASSWGAGFYEKLFF.

This clonotype qualifies as medium-sized. The chain uses TRBV27 and TRBJ2-1; no definite D call. CDR1 is MNHEY, CDR2 SMNVEV, per germline (reference sequence). Trimming removed 6 bases from V and 8 bases from J, with 14 bases in between. CDR3 length equals 13 residues. DNA for the CDR3: TGTGCCAGCAGGGTGAGCCCATACCATGAGCAGTTCTTC. This sequence encodes CASRVSPYHEQFF.

This clonotype showed up many times. The chain has TRBV7-8 and TRBJ2-3; possible D gene TRBD2, 5 bases. Germline V gives CDR1 SGHVS, CDR2 FQNEAQ. Trimming removed 2 bases from V and 7 bases from J, with 16 bases in between. The CDR3 is 15 amino acids. CDR3 region: CASSLSGRGVYTQYF. DNA for the CDR3: TGTGCCAGCAGCTTATCCGGACGGGGAGTGTATACGCAGTATTTT.

This clonotype was detected ten times or more. The rearrangement links TRBV5-1 to TRBJ2-5; TRBD1 might be the D (6 bases). This CDR3 region has 16 residues. Trimming took off 0 bases at V and 4 bases at J, with 16 bases between the two ends. The germline V gene has CDR1 SGHRS and CDR2 YFSETQ. The CDR3 DNA is TGCGCCAGCAGCTTGGGAGGGACATCGGGTCGAGAGACCCAGTACTTC. Encoded protein: CASSLGGTSGRETQYF.

This clonotype is labeled medium-sized (0.01 to 0.1%). The chain uses TRBV18 and TRBJ2-7; D is uncertain. CDR3 length: 14 amino acids. Trimming took 0 bases from V and 2 from J, leaving 8 bases between them. Germline-derived CDR1 and CDR2 are KGHSH and LQKENI. CDR3 amino acids: CASSPPEATYEQYF. CDR3 bases: TGTGCCAGCTCACCACCGGAAGCAACCTACGAGCAGTACTTC.

This clonotype was counted many times. The rearrangement joins TRBV20-1 to TRBJ2-3; 7 bases align to TRBD2. The CDR3 has 12 residues. Looked up from germline, CDR1 is DFQATT and CDR2 is SNEGSKA (reference sequence). The ends lost 7 bases at V and 6 bases at J; junction bases unmatched: 7. The DNA for the CDR3 is TGCAGTGTTCTTACTAGCGCGGATACGCAGTATTTT. It encodes CSVLTSADTQYF.

This clonotype rates as medium-sized. The chain carries TRBV29-1 and TRBJ2-6, with D unclear. The CDR3 extends over 14 amino acids. CDR1 is SQVTM, CDR2 ANQGSEA, per germline. Trimming took 8 bases from V and 0 from J, leaving 11 bases between them. The CDR3 bases are TGCAGCACCCGGCAGGACTCTGGGGCCAACGTCCTGACTTTC. Translation: CSTRQDSGANVLTF. The full variable domain, its missing parts supplied by reference TRBV29-1 and TRBJ2-6, is SAVISQKPSRDICQRGTSLTIQCQVDSQVTMMFWYRQQPGQSLTLIATANQGSEATYESGFVIDKFPISRPNLTFSTLTVSNMSPEDSSIYLCSTRQDSGANVLTFGAGSRLTVL.

V and J are TRBV11-2 and TRBJ2-5; no firm D call. Germline lookup yields CDR1 SGHAT and CDR2 FQNNGV. Trimming pared 2 bases from V and 1 base from J, leaving 5 bases between. The CDR3 is made up of 13 amino acids. The CDR3 DNA reads as TGTGCCAGCAGCTTAAGCTTCCAAGAGACCCAGTACTTC. The encoded protein is CASSLSFQETQYF.

This clonotype was observed many times. This sequence joins TRBV28 and TRBJ2-7; TRBD2 agrees at 13 bases. The CDR3 contains 16 residues. Germline trimming cut 7 bases from V and 7 bases from J; bases unmatched to any gene: 13. From germline, CDR1 is MDHEN and CDR2 SYDVKM. The CDR3 loop reads CASTGRGLAGSNEQYF. The CDR3 coding sequence is TGTGCCAGCACAGGAAGGGGACTAGCGGGGAGCAATGAGCAGTACTTC. The variable domain in full, with the rest retrieved from reference TRBV28 and TRBJ2-7, is DVKVTQSSRYLVKRTGEKVFLECVQDMDHENMFWYRQDPGLGLRLIYFSYDVKMKEKGDIPEGYSVSREKKERFSLILESASTNQTSMYLCASTGRGLAGSNEQYFGPGTRLTVT.

The rearrangement links TRBV7-2 to TRBJ1-5; D is ambiguous. CDR1 is SGHTA and CDR2 is FQGNSA in the germline V gene. V was pared by 1 base and J by 6 bases, with 4 bases between. The CDR3 runs to 12 residues. The CDR3 region has the DNA TGTGCCAGCAGCTTAGGGAGTCAGCCCCAGCATTTT. Translated, it gives CASSLGSQPQHF.

The V call is TRBV6-1, the J call TRBJ2-7; TRBD1 aligns across 7 bases. The trim removed 4 bases at V and 2 bases at J, leaving 5 bases unmatched. Germline V gene data show CDR1 as MNHNS and CDR2 as SASEGT. This CDR3 has 14 amino acids. CDR3 region: CASSGRQGPYEQYF. The CDR3 coding sequence is TGTGCCAGCAGTGGACGACAGGGTCCCTACGAGCAGTACTTC.